This T cell receptor beta chain derives from a study of regulatory T cells in long-lasting Graves disease. CDR3 regions were amplified by Arm-PCR using iRepertoire HTBI primers to build TCR beta libraries. TCRdb reanalysed the multiplex PCR reads using MiXCR and keeps one entry per CDR3 protein. The sample lists about 400,000 distinct CDR3 sequences, roughly 17% occurring once. The time point is: newly diagnosed GD, antithyroid drugs for less than 3 months. PBMC RNA served as the TCR library source. The same specimen was also included in a second study, on T cells in Graves' hyperthyroidism and ophthalmopathy.

Sequencing used peripheral blood mononuclear cells (PBMCs), obtained at new diagnosis, from a patient treated with antithyroid drugs. The sequence was collected from a woman between 18 and 30 years old with Graves disease.

CDR3 in amino acids: CASSPIRSGTGENYGYTF. The CDR3 nucleotides are TGTGCCAGCAGCCCGATCAGATCCGGGACAGGGGAAAACTATGGCTACACCTTC. The rearrangement links TRBV11-2 to TRBJ1-2, with 10 nucleotides matching TRBD1. There are 18 residues in the CDR3. Trimming took 5 bases from V and 2 from J; bases not matched to a gene: 14. In germline, CDR1 is SGHAT, CDR2 FQNNGV.